A selection of T cell receptor beta chains follows, all from one sample in a study of tumour-infiltrating T cells in Burkitt lymphoma. Profiling relied on immunoSEQ multiplex PCR, and the TCRdb table lists in-frame clones only, not all of them. The sample contains about 15,000 clones, 80% of which appear only once. Sequenced: tumor tissue. These receptors were collected from a human donor with diffuse large B-cell lymphoma. CDR3s include the opening cysteine and the closing phenylalanine or tryptophan. Each record gives: clone size, J gene, V gene, D gene, CDR3 length, CDR3 protein, CDR3 DNA. A D gene is named only where the DNA matches it firmly. Clone size is not always given. Where it is, it says once, few, many or a class for expanded clones.

NA	TRBJ1-1	TRBV11-2	NA	15	CASRPDPTGITEAFF	TGTGCCAGCAGACCAGACCCCACAGGGATCACTGAAGCTTTCTTT
NA	TRBJ2-5	TRBV4-2	NA	15	CASSQVWGGEETQYF	TGTGCCAGCAGCCAAGTATGGGGCGGGGAAGAGACCCAGTACTTC
NA	TRBJ2-2	TRBV14	NA	19	CASSRVSSSVRGYTGELFF	TGTGCCAGCAGCCGAGTTTCAAGCTCTGTACGGGGATACACCGGGGAGCTGTTTTTT
NA	TRBJ2-1	TRBV15	TRBD2	16	CATSRLLAGVYNEQFF	TGTGCCACCAGCAGACTCCTAGCGGGAGTCTACAATGAGCAGTTCTTC
NA	TRBJ2-7	TRBV7-6	TRBD1	14	CASSPRTGQNEQYF	TGTGCCAGCAGCCCACGGACAGGGCAAAACGAGCAGTACTTC
NA	TRBJ1-1	TRBV5-1	TRBD1	17	CASSLARGTGLNTEAFF	TGCGCCAGCAGCTTGGCTCGGGGGACAGGGCTGAACACTGAAGCTTTCTTT
NA	TRBJ2-7	TRBV4-1	TRBD2	15	CASSQLAGGTYEQYF	TGCGCCAGCAGCCAACTAGCGGGGGGGACCTACGAGCAGTACTTC
once	TRBJ1-2	TRBV7-2	NA	15	CASSHGTLADYGYTF	TGTGCCAGCAGCCACGGGACCCTTGCGGACTATGGCTACACCTTC
NA	TRBJ1-4	TRBV15	NA	12	CATSRVAEKLFF	TGTGCCACCAGCAGAGTAGCTGAAAAACTGTTTTTT
NA	TRBJ1-1	TRBV7-3	NA	14	CASSLGQGISEAFF	TGTGCCAGCAGCTTAGGGCAGGGGATATCTGAAGCTTTCTTT
NA	TRBJ2-2	TRBV19	NA	15	CASSIGRTNTGELFF	TGTGCCAGTAGTATTGGACGGACGAACACCGGGGAGCTGTTTTTT
once	TRBJ1-5	TRBV12-5	NA	14	CASGDGPRDQPQHF	TGTGCTAGTGGGGACGGCCCCAGGGATCAGCCCCAGCATTTT
NA	TRBJ2-1	TRBV7-9	NA	12	CASRYNSPEQFF	TGTGCCAGCAGGTATAATTCTCCGGAGCAGTTCTTC
NA	TRBJ2-2	TRBV6-1	NA	15	CASSSGQPNTGELFF	TGTGCCAGCAGCTCCGGGCAGCCGAACACCGGGGAGCTGTTTTTT
NA	TRBJ2-1	TRBV19	NA	13	CASGIGRLNEQFF	TGTGCCAGTGGTATAGGGAGGCTAAATGAGCAGTTCTTC
once	TRBJ2-3	TRBV9	TRBD2	15	CASSVEGLAGDTQYF	TGTGCCAGCAGCGTAGAGGGACTAGCGGGAGACACGCAGTATTTT
NA	TRBJ1-3	TRBV5-6	TRBD1	14	CASCRTGLGVTIYF	TGTGCCAGCTGCAGGACAGGGTTAGGGGTCACCATATATTTT
NA	TRBJ1-2	TRBV27	NA	13	CATSDRTNYGYTF	TGTGCCACCTCGGACAGAACTAACTATGGCTACACCTTC
NA	TRBJ2-2	TRBV5-1	TRBD2	16	CASRPGTSVSTGELFF	TGCGCCAGCAGGCCTGGGACTAGCGTATCCACCGGGGAGCTGTTTTTT
NA	TRBJ1-5	TRBV27	NA	14	CASSFAERGQPQHF	TGTGCCAGCAGTTTCGCAGAGCGGGGTCAGCCCCAGCATTTT
few	TRBJ2-7	TRBV6-1	NA	16	CASSEAWGMGSYEQYF	TGTGCCAGCAGTGAGGCCTGGGGGATGGGCTCCTACGAGCAGTACTTC
NA	TRBJ1-1	TRBV2	NA	13	CASSEGVNTEAFF	TGTGCCAGCAGTGAGGGGGTTAACACTGAAGCTTTCTTT
NA	TRBJ1-6	TRBV19	NA	15	CASSMDRNDNSPLHF	TGTGCCAGTAGTATGGATCGAAACGATAATTCACCCCTCCACTTT
NA	TRBJ2-5	TRBV27	TRBD2	16	CASSPNLAGAQETQYF	TGTGCCAGCAGTCCCAATTTAGCGGGGGCTCAAGAGACCCAGTACTTC
NA	TRBJ1-1	TRBV7-3	NA	13	CASSYGPNTEAFF	TGTGCCAGCAGCTACGGCCCGAACACTGAAGCTTTCTTT
NA	TRBJ1-1	TRBV6-1	TRBD1	13	CASSLHRGTEAFF	TGTGCCAGCAGTTTACACAGGGGAACTGAAGCTTTCTTT
NA	TRBJ2-3	TRBV10-3	TRBD2	14	CAMRDTGREDTQYF	TGTGCCATGAGGGACACCGGGAGGGAGGATACGCAGTATTTT
NA	TRBJ1-3	TRBV14	NA	15	CASSHWDNSGNTIYF	TGTGCCAGCAGCCACTGGGACAACTCTGGAAACACCATATATTTT
NA	TRBJ1-2	TRBV5-5	TRBD1	15	CASSLDGQGAYGYIF	TGTGCCAGCAGCTTGGATGGACAGGGGGCTTATGGCTACATCTTC
NA	TRBJ2-5	TRBV27	NA	16	CASSLSDGLPQETQYF	TGTGCCAGCAGTTTATCAGATGGGCTGCCTCAAGAGACCCAGTACTTC
NA	TRBJ2-7	TRBV7-9	TRBD2	17	CATSGAIGRENWDEQYF	TGTGCCACCAGTGGGGCTATAGGGCGGGAGAATTGGGACGAGCAGTACTTC
NA	TRBJ1-1	TRBV7-3	NA	11	CASSSGTEAFF	TGTGCCAGCAGCTCGGGGACTGAAGCTTTCTTT
NA	TRBJ1-1	TRBV5-4	NA	15	CASSLAGRMNTEAFF	TGTGCCAGCAGCTTGGCGGGCAGGATGAACACTGAAGCTTTCTTT
NA	TRBJ1-6	TRBV4-2	NA	14	CASSQVAPDSPLHF	TGTGCCAGCAGCCAAGTTGCCCCGGATTCACCCCTCCACTTT
NA	TRBJ1-1	TRBV20-1	NA	11	CSARGGAEAFF	TGCAGTGCTAGAGGGGGCGCTGAAGCTTTCTTT
NA	TRBJ2-3	TRBV11-2	TRBD1	14	CASSFPGTGASQYF	TGTGCCAGCAGCTTTCCCGGGACAGGGGCTTCGCAGTATTTT
NA	TRBJ2-5	TRBV7-2	TRBD2	15	CASSAGTTYQETQYF	TGTGCCAGCAGCGCTGGGACTACGTACCAAGAGACCCAGTACTTC
NA	TRBJ2-7	TRBV7-2	TRBD2	15	CASSPMAGGTYEQYF	TGTGCCAGCAGCCCTATGGCGGGAGGGACCTACGAGCAGTACTTC
NA	TRBJ1-4	TRBV15	TRBD1	15	CATSRAGTGDEKLFF	TGTGCCACCAGCAGAGCCGGGACAGGGGATGAAAAACTGTTTTTT
NA	TRBJ1-2	TRBV27	NA	15	CASSLQQGGYYGYTF	TGTGCCAGCAGTTTACAGCAGGGCGGATATTATGGCTACACCTTC
few	TRBJ2-5	TRBV2	NA	13	CASIRRIQETQYF	TGTGCCAGCATACGTCGCATCCAAGAGACCCAGTACTTC
NA	TRBJ1-5	TRBV4-1	NA	16	CASSQDLQGGNQPQHF	TGCGCCAGCAGCCAAGATCTACAGGGAGGCAATCAGCCCCAGCATTTT
NA	TRBJ2-3	TRBV21-1	NA	16	CASSNSRTGAEDTQYF	TGTGCCAGCAGCAATAGCCGAACAGGGGCGGAAGATACGCAGTATTTT
NA	TRBJ2-7	TRBV7-9	NA	15	CASSQTTDWGDEQYF	TGTGCCAGCAGCCAAACAACGGACTGGGGAGACGAGCAGTACTTC
NA	TRBJ1-1	TRBV11-2	NA	12	CASGRPHTEAFF	TGTGCCAGCGGCCGCCCTCACACTGAAGCTTTCTTT
NA	TRBJ2-7	TRBV9	TRBD2	14	CASSETSAAYEQYF	TGTGCCAGCAGCGAGACTAGCGCGGCCTACGAGCAGTACTTC
NA	TRBJ2-5	TRBV25-1	TRBD2	13	CASRLAGAETQYF	TGTGCCAGCAGACTAGCGGGGGCAGAGACCCAGTACTTC
NA	TRBJ1-4	TRBV4-3	NA	15	CASSQKRSPMEKLFF	TGCGCCAGCAGCCAAAAGCGATCTCCCATGGAAAAACTGTTTTTT